This T cell receptor beta chain was recorded in a study of blood T cell repertoires in COVID-19. Study background: Acute and convalescent COVID-19 samples came from the United States, Italy and Spain. T cells, B-cell-depleted T cells, or PBMCs supplied cDNA or gDNA.

Per the study methods: Amplified reference gene primers provided the basis for estimating nucleated cell counts. The protocol was immunoSEQ multiplex PCR, while the TCRdb copy is restricted to in-frame clones and leaves out a portion. V and J calls and clone size are those listed in that table; D and trimming were worked out from the DNA. The sample records a few hundred thousand clones, around 87% being singletons. V lost 6 bases to trimming and J lost 4 bases, with 4 bases between them. Looked up from germline, CDR1 is MNHEY and CDR2 is SVGAGI. This CDR3 comprises 12 residues. With regard to this clone: Within the sample, other DNA sequences also encode this same CDR3.

Sequenced material: peripheral blood. The V and J genes are TRBV6-5 and TRBJ1-6; D is undetermined. This TCR derives from a woman aged 45-60 years with acute or convalescent COVID-19. CDR3 protein: CASSPYNSPLHF. CDR3 nucleotides: TGTGCCAGCAGCCCGTATAATTCACCCCTCCACTTT.